This entry features one TCR beta chain sequence. The data were obtained in a study of control samples from healthy donors and cancer patients. Germline-derived CDR1 and CDR2 are DFQATT and SNEGSKA (reference sequence). V was pared by 3 bases and J by 4 bases, with 10 bases between. This CDR3 comprises 13 residues. The table came from immunoSEQ multiplex PCR; TCRdb's copy has only in-frame clones and leaves some out. In the table there are more than 95,000 clones, over 90% of which are singletons. Input material: blood. The receptor was derived from a man aged 25 to 40 in good health. The rearrangement joins TRBV20-1 to TRBJ1-3; maybe TRBD1 (5 bases). DNA of the CDR3: TGCAGTGCTAGTCGGGGGGAGGGAAACACCATATATTTT. Amino acid sequence: CSASRGEGNTIYF.